What follows describes a single T cell receptor (beta chain). The source of the sample is a study of control samples from healthy donors and cancer patients. Clones were sequenced by immunoSEQ multiplex PCR, and TCRdb holds only the in-frame ones, with some missing. The sample shows 150,000 or so clones, about 93% of them seen only once. Germline V gene data show CDR1 as MDHEN and CDR2 as SYDVKM. The CDR3 runs 19 residues. Trimming took off 2 bases at V and 0 bases at J, with 17 bases between the two ends. Source material: blood. The source of this sequence is a man aged 50-59 years in good health. The V and J genes are TRBV28 and TRBJ2-6; D may correspond to TRBD1 or TRBD2 (5 bases each). This CDR3 reads CASSLRFLAGSSGANVLTF. CDR3 DNA sequence: TGTGCCAGCAGTTTAAGGTTTCTGGCAGGGAGCTCTGGGGCCAACGTCCTGACTTTC.